A selection of T cell receptor beta chains follows, all from one sample in a study of blood T cell repertoires in COVID-19. Measured with immunoSEQ multiplex PCR; TCRdb has only the in-frame clones, and not every one. The sample has tens of thousands of clones, more than 70% seen once. The sample comprised peripheral blood. The receptors were sampled from a woman between 50 and 59 years old with active or convalescent COVID-19. Each CDR3 is given with its conserved first and last residue. A D gene is named only where the DNA matches it firmly. The size of a clone is reported for some rows only, either as once, few or many, or as a class for expanded clones.

cdr3_length,j_call,d_call,v_call,clone_size,cdr3_aa,cdr3_nt
16,TRBJ2-3,-,TRBV5-1,-,CASSVFLTGTQDTQYF,TGCGCCAGCAGCGTGTTTCTGACAGGGACTCAAGATACGCAGTATTTT
13,TRBJ2-7,-,TRBV10-2,-,CASSESRILEQYF,TGCGCCAGCAGTGAGTCGAGGATTCTCGAGCAGTACTTC
17,TRBJ2-1,-,TRBV5-4,-,CASSYKRSGLSYNEQFF,TGTGCCAGCAGCTATAAGAGATCGGGACTCTCCTACAATGAGCAGTTCTTC
18,TRBJ2-5,TRBD2,TRBV3-1/TRBV3-2,-,CASSQGPGLAGNQETQYF,TGTGCCAGCAGCCAAGGACCAGGACTAGCAGGTAACCAAGAGACCCAGTACTTC
15,TRBJ1-5,TRBD1,TRBV30,-,CAWSGQGLSNQPQHF,TGTGCCTGGAGCGGACAGGGGTTGAGCAATCAGCCCCAGCATTTT
14,TRBJ1-4,TRBD1,TRBV28,-,CASFSGQGGTVSFF,TGTGCCAGCTTCTCCGGACAGGGCGGGACGGTGTCGTTTTTT
16,TRBJ2-1,TRBD2,TRBV5-4,-,CASSLGATSVYNEQFF,TGTGCCAGCAGCTTGGGTGCGACTAGCGTATACAATGAGCAGTTCTTC
11,TRBJ1-2,-,TRBV29-1,-,CSGLQGFSYTF,TGCAGCGGATTACAGGGTTTTAGCTACACCTTC
15,TRBJ1-2,TRBD1,TRBV11-2,-,CASSPYGQGLYGYTF,TGTGCCAGCAGCCCCTACGGACAGGGACTCTATGGCTACACCTTC
14,TRBJ1-5,TRBD1,TRBV27,few,CASGRQGSGQPQHF,TGTGCCAGCGGCAGACAGGGGTCGGGCCAGCCCCAGCATTTT
12,TRBJ2-2,TRBD2,TRBV11-2,-,CASSPTSVELFF,TGTGCCAGCAGCCCAACTAGCGTGGAGCTGTTTTTT
14,TRBJ2-7,TRBD2,TRBV27,-,CASSNSGRQAGQYF,TGTGCCAGCAGTAATAGCGGGAGGCAAGCCGGGCAGTACTTC
14,TRBJ2-1,TRBD1,TRBV10-3,-,CAITGTGSYNEQFF,TGTGCCATCACCGGGACAGGTTCCTACAATGAGCAGTTCTTC
13,TRBJ2-2,-,TRBV19,-,CASSIGSPGELFF,TGTGCCAGTAGTATAGGTAGCCCCGGGGAGCTGTTTTTT
15,TRBJ2-5,-,TRBV7-8,-,CASSLGLGRGETQYF,TGTGCCAGCAGCTTAGGGCTAGGAAGGGGAGAGACCCAGTACTTC
15,TRBJ2-1,TRBD2,TRBV6-5,-,CASSPILAGYNEQFF,TGTGCCAGCAGCCCCATACTAGCGGGCTACAATGAGCAGTTCTTC
16,TRBJ2-1,TRBD2,TRBV19,-,CASSQLAGVQYNEQFF,TGTGCCAGTAGCCAGCTAGCGGGAGTTCAGTACAATGAGCAGTTCTTC
13,TRBJ1-1,-,TRBV12-3/TRBV12-4,-,CASSAGWNTEAFF,TGTGCCAGCAGCGCAGGGTGGAACACTGAAGCTTTCTTT
15,TRBJ2-1,-,TRBV5-1,-,CASSLEFLGNNEQFF,TGCGCCAGCAGCCTAGAATTTCTCGGGAACAATGAGCAGTTCTTC
16,TRBJ1-5,TRBD1,TRBV5-6,once,CASSYRTGGGNQPQHF,TGTGCCAGCAGCTACCGGACAGGCGGTGGCAATCAGCCCCAGCATTTT
14,TRBJ2-3,TRBD1,TRBV29-1,-,CSVRTGPSTDTQYF,TGCAGCGTTCGGACAGGACCAAGCACAGATACGCAGTATTTT
14,TRBJ2-7,-,TRBV7-9,few,CASNVVSGTGEQYF,TGTGCCAGCAACGTAGTGAGCGGGACAGGCGAGCAGTACTTC
18,TRBJ2-7,TRBD2,TRBV5-6,-,CASSITGLAGVFSYEQYF,TGTGCCAGCAGTATTACCGGACTAGCGGGAGTATTCTCTTACGAGCAGTACTTC
16,TRBJ2-3,TRBD1,TRBV9,-,CASSVGGGQGRDTQYF,TGTGCCAGCAGCGTAGGGGGGGGACAGGGACGAGATACGCAGTATTTT
15,TRBJ2-1,TRBD2,TRBV9,-,CASTLGLAGYNEQFF,TGTGCCAGCACCCTTGGACTAGCGGGATACAATGAGCAGTTCTTC
12,TRBJ1-2,-,TRBV30,-,CAWSGNREYYTF,TGTGCCTGGAGTGGAAACAGGGAATACTACACCTTC
14,TRBJ2-2,TRBD1,TRBV24-1,-,CAASDAGGSGELFF,TGTGCCGCCAGTGATGCAGGGGGCTCCGGGGAGCTGTTTTTT
14,TRBJ1-4,TRBD1,TRBV5-6,-,CASSFGQGGEKLFF,TGTGCCAGCAGCTTCGGACAGGGCGGAGAAAAACTGTTTTTT
14,TRBJ2-5,TRBD2,TRBV5-1,few,CASSGGGPLETQYF,TGCGCCAGCAGTGGGGGAGGGCCTCTGGAGACCCAGTACTTC
13,TRBJ1-1,-,TRBV7-2,-,CASTRTVNTEAFF,TGTGCCAGCACAAGGACAGTGAACACTGAAGCTTTCTTT
14,TRBJ2-1,TRBD2,TRBV29-1,-,CSVEGLAAYNEQFF,TGCAGCGTTGAGGGACTAGCGGCCTACAATGAGCAGTTCTTC
16,TRBJ1-5,-,TRBV4-2,-,CASSQEWASGGQPQHF,TGTGCCAGCAGCCAAGAATGGGCCAGCGGGGGCCAGCCCCAGCATTTT
14,TRBJ1-1,-,TRBV27,-,CASSSAEGNTEAFF,TGTGCCAGCAGTTCAGCGGAGGGTAACACTGAAGCTTTCTTT
12,TRBJ2-1,-,TRBV12-3/TRBV12-4,-,CASSSGLPAQFF,TGTGCCAGCAGTTCTGGGCTGCCCGCGCAGTTCTTC
14,TRBJ2-1,TRBD2,TRBV4-1,-,CASSHGLGYNEQFF,TGCGCCAGCAGCCACGGACTAGGCTACAATGAGCAGTTCTTC
12,TRBJ2-1,-,TRBV7-9,-,CASSLITSEQFF,TGTGCCAGCAGCTTAATAACGAGTGAGCAGTTCTTC
11,TRBJ1-2,-,TRBV20-1,-,CSARAGYGYTF,TGCAGTGCTAGAGCAGGCTATGGCTACACCTTC
16,TRBJ2-1,TRBD2,TRBV7-6,-,CASSFVAGGPPNEQFF,TGTGCCAGCAGCTTCGTAGCGGGAGGGCCCCCCAATGAGCAGTTCTTC
16,TRBJ2-6,TRBD2,TRBV3-1/TRBV3-2,-,CASSRWGTTGANVLTF,TGTGCCAGCAGCCGGTGGGGGACTACTGGGGCCAACGTCCTGACTTTC
10,TRBJ1-1,-,TRBV2,once,CASSIGEAFF,TGTGCCAGCAGTATCGGGGAAGCTTTCTTT
11,TRBJ2-3,-,TRBV29-1,few,CSVQGLNTQYF,TGCAGCGTACAAGGACTGAATACGCAGTATTTT
16,TRBJ1-5,TRBD1,TRBV4-1,-,CASSLGAGTGGQPQHF,TGCGCCAGCAGCCTCGGGGCCGGGACAGGGGGCCAGCCCCAGCATTTT
16,TRBJ2-7,TRBD1,TRBV2,-,CASSETPGQVYYEQYF,TGTGCCAGCAGTGAAACCCCGGGACAGGTATACTACGAGCAGTACTTC
17,TRBJ2-3,-,TRBV5-5,-,CASSLRQDFNPTDTQYF,TGTGCCAGCAGCCTCCGACAGGACTTCAACCCCACAGATACGCAGTATTTT
12,TRBJ1-2,-,TRBV15,few,CATSRDIGGYTF,TGTGCCACCAGCAGAGATATCGGTGGCTACACCTTC
11,TRBJ2-7,TRBD2,TRBV30,-,CASQSGGEQYF,TGTGCCTCCCAATCGGGGGGCGAGCAGTACTTC
14,TRBJ2-7,TRBD2,TRBV5-8,-,CASSRGGVSYEQYF,TGTGCCAGCAGCCGCGGGGGGGTAAGCTACGAGCAGTACTTC
14,TRBJ1-5,-,TRBV27,-,CASSPLYSNQPQHF,TGTGCCAGCAGTCCCCTTTATAGCAATCAGCCCCAGCATTTT
15,TRBJ2-7,TRBD2,TRBV19,-,CASRLSGTINYEQYF,TGTGCCAGTCGTCTTTCCGGGACTATAAACTACGAGCAGTACTTC
17,TRBJ2-3,-,TRBV7-9,-,CASSLGGGDPSTDTQYF,TGTGCCAGCAGCTTAGGAGGGGGGGACCCCAGCACAGATACGCAGTATTTT
14,TRBJ2-7,TRBD2,TRBV10-3,few,CAISETSGSYEQYF,TGTGCCATCAGTGAGACTAGCGGGAGCTACGAGCAGTACTTC
14,TRBJ1-4,TRBD1,TRBV9,-,CASSAGQSNEKLFF,TGTGCCAGCAGCGCGGGACAGAGTAATGAAAAACTGTTTTTT